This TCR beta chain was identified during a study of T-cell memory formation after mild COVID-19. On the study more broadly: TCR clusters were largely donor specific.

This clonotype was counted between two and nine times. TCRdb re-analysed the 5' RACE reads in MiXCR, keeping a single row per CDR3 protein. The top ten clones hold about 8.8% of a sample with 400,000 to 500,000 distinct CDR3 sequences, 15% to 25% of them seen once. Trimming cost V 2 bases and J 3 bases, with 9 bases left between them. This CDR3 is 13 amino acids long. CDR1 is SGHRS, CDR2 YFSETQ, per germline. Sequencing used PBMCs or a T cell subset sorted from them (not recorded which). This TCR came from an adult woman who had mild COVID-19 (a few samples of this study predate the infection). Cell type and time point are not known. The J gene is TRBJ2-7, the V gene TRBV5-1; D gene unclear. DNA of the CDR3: TGCGCCAGCAGCTTTGGCGCAAACTACGAGCAGTACTTC. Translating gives CASSFGANYEQYF.